This paragraph reports one T cell receptor beta chain. There is no known antigen for this receptor. No base quality information exists; no much larger clone differs at one position. The data belong to a study of blood T cell repertoires in COVID-19 (dated by TCRdb to about 2020). Context from the whole study: The collaborator samples originated in the United States, Italy and Spain and spanned the acute and convalescent phases of COVID-19. Subjects who had been exposed to COVID-19, were actively infected with it, or had recovered from it provided the deeply sampled blood TCRbeta repertoires that made up the dataset. Samples came from the ongoing ImmuneRACE study (first 160 participants) plus 1,254 subjects from 6 global collaborators. The prospective study material was composed of cDNA or gDNA derived from T cells, B-cell-depleted T cells, or PBMCs. The repertoires were made available in a free public database intended to serve as a resource for research on the immune response to SARS-CoV-2. A de-identified subject ID, COVID-19 status, age in years and sex were almost always included in the sample metadata. Where HLA class I and class II types were available, the types were taken from metadata supplied by the sample provider, not from assay-based typing.

Collaborating institutions collected whole blood in K2EDTA tubes following their own protocols. For TCRbeta analysis, collaborator samples were shipped as frozen whole blood, as isolated PBMCs, or as DNA extracted from either sample type. TCRbeta CDR3 regions were amplified from genomic DNA using the immunoSEQ Assay, a bias-controlled multiplex PCR. The authors' pipeline ran thus. Nucleated cell counts per sample were estimated from amplification of reference gene primers within the assay. To quantify the absolute abundance of each unique TCRbeta CDR3 rearrangement, sequence reads were collapsed and filtered. For each sample, productive Simpson clonality was calculated as the square root of Simpson's diversity index across productive rearrangements. TCRdb mirrors the immuneACCESS table, restricted to in-frame sequences. Some clones are absent from its copies; in checked studies, under half trace to an unresolved V gene, and the reason for the others is unknown. Clonal size and the V and J genes are those of that table, whereas D and trimming came from the DNA. This sample lists some 150,000 clones; approximately 87% were detected once. The top ten clonotypes cover around 4.5% of the sample.

Summary of the overall study and its limitations: The amount of clinical and demographic metadata varied by source and participant and was provided uncurated.

The CDR3 sequence holds 17 residues, the cysteine and phenylalanine included. Only the CDR3 part of the read is kept: 51 bases, read in frame from the first base. V drops 6 bases and J drops 3 bases, leaving 22 bases in between. The CDR1 and CDR2 encoded by the germline V gene are SGHDT and YYEEEE. This chain is built from TRBV5-6 and TRBJ1-3; a weak D assignment points to TRBD1 (6 bases agree). This receptor was obtained from a woman aged 40 to 50 with acute or convalescent COVID-19. Specimen: peripheral blood. CDR3 loop: CASTILGQGLYGNTIYF. The DNA sequence follows: TGTGCCAGCACCATACTGGGGCAGGGGCTGTATGGAAACACCATATATTTT.